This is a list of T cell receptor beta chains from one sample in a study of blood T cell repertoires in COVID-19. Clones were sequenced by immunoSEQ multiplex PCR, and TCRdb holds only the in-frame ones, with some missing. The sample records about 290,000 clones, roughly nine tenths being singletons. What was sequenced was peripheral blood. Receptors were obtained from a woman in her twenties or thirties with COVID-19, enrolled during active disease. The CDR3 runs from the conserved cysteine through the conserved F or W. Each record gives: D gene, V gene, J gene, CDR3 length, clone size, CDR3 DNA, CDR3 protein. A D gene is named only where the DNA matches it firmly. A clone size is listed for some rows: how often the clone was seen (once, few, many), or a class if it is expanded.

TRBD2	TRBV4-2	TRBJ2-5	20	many	TGTGCCAGCAGCCAAGTTGTAGAAGACCAGGCTAGCGGGGGGGTAGAGACCCAGTACTTC	CASSQVVEDQASGGVETQYF
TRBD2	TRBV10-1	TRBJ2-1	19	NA	TGCGCCAGCAGTGAGATATACCGACTAGCGGGGAGCTCCTACAATGAGCAGTTCTTC	CASSEIYRLAGSSYNEQFF
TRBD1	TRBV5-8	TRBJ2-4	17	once	TGTGCCAGCAGCTTGCTAGTCCTCCGGGACAGGGGACCCATTCAGTACTTC	CASSLLVLRDRGPIQYF
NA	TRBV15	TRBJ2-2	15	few	TGTGCCACCAGCAGAGAACCGACAGGCACCGGGGAGCTGTTTTTT	CATSREPTGTGELFF
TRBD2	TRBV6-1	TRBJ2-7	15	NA	TGTGCCAGCAGTGAAGCGCCGGGGGGGGCCTACGAGCAGTACTTC	CASSEAPGGAYEQYF
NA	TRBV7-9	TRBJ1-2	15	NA	TGTGCCAGCAGCTCCGCAGCGGGGGGGGCGCGTGGCTACACCTTC	CASSSAAGGARGYTF
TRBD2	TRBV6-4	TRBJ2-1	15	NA	TGTGCCAGCAGTCCGAGCGGGGGGCGGTACAATGAGCAGTTCTTC	CASSPSGGRYNEQFF
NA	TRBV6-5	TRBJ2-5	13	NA	TGTGCCAGCAATCGATACAGGGAAGAGACCCAGTACTTC	CASNRYREETQYF
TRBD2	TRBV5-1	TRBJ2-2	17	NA	TGCGCCAGCAGCTTGCGGGGGGGCAAAACGAACACCGGGGAGCTGTTTTTT	CASSLRGGKTNTGELFF
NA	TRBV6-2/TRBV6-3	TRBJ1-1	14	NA	TGTGCCAGCAGCGGAGTACCGATGAACACTGAAGCTTTCTTT	CASSGVPMNTEAFF
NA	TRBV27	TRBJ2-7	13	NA	TGTGCCAGCAGTCCTTGGGCCCCCTACGAGCAGTACTTC	CASSPWAPYEQYF
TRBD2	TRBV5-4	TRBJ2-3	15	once	TGTGCCAGCAGTACTGGACTAGCGGGGGGGGATACGCAGTATTTT	CASSTGLAGGDTQYF
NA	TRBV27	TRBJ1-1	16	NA	TGTGCCAGCAGTTTATGGCCGCCGGGGGAAAGGGATGAAGCTTTCTTT	CASSLWPPGERDEAFF
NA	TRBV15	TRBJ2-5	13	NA	TGTGCCACCAGCAGAGGACAGAGAGAGACCCAGTACTTC	CATSRGQRETQYF
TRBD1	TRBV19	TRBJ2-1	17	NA	TGTGCCAGTAGTATAGCAACTTTCGGGACAGGGAGAAATGAGCAGTTCTTC	CASSIATFGTGRNEQFF
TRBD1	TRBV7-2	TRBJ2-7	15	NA	TGTGCCAGCAGCTCATCCCTCGGGACAGACCACGAGCAGTACTTC	CASSSSLGTDHEQYF
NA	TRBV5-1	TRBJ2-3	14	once	TGCGCCAGCAGCTTGGTCGTGGGGGGAGATACGCAGTATTTT	CASSLVVGGDTQYF
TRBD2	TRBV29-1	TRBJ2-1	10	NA	TGCAGCGCCGGGGGGTGGGAGCAGTTCTTC	CSAGGWEQFF
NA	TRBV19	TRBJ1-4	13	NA	TGTGCCAGTAGTATGCGGACTAATGAAAAACTGTTTTTT	CASSMRTNEKLFF
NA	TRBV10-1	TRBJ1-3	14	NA	TGCGCCAGCAGTAGGGACATCAGTGGAAACACCATATATTTT	CASSRDISGNTIYF
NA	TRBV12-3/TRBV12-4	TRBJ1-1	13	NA	TGTGCCAGCAGTGTGGGCGTGGGCACTGAAGCTTTCTTT	CASSVGVGTEAFF
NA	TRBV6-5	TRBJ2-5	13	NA	TGTGCCAGCAGAGGGGGTAACCAAGAGACCCAGTACTTC	CASRGGNQETQYF
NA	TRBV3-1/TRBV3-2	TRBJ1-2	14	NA	TGTGCCAGCAGCCAAGGACGGGGGTACTATGGCTACACCTTC	CASSQGRGYYGYTF
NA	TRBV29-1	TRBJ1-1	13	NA	TGCAGCGTCCGAGGGAGAATGAACACTGAAGCTTTCTTT	CSVRGRMNTEAFF
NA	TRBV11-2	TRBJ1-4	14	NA	TGTGCCAGCAGCTTATGGGGGGGTAATGAAAAACTGTTTTTT	CASSLWGGNEKLFF
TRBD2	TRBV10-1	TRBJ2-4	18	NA	TGCGCCAGCAGTGAGGGCCGACTAGCGGGGGTGGCCAAAAACATTCAGTACTTC	CASSEGRLAGVAKNIQYF
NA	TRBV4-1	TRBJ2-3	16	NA	TGCGCCAGCAGCCAAGATCCACAGGGTGTCACAGATACGCAGTATTTT	CASSQDPQGVTDTQYF
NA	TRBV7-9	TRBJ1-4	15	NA	TGTGCCAGCAGCCCCCAAACAGGGATTAATGAAAAACTGTTTTTT	CASSPQTGINEKLFF
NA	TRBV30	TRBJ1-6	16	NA	TGTGCCTCCAATCAAGGGGTGAGCTCCTATAATTCACCCCTCCACTTT	CASNQGVSSYNSPLHF
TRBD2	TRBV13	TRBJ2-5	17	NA	TGTGCCAGCAGCTTAGGGCCAGCGGGGGGGCTATGGGAGACCCAGTACTTC	CASSLGPAGGLWETQYF
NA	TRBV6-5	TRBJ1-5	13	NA	TGTGCCAGCAGTTATTCGGGGTCTCAGCCCCAGCATTTT	CASSYSGSQPQHF
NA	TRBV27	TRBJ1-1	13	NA	TGTGCCAGCAGTGACAGGACAAGTACTGAAGCTTTCTTT	CASSDRTSTEAFF
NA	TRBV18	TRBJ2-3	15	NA	TGTGCCAGCTCACCACCGACTCCGACCAGGGGTACGCAGTATTTT	CASSPPTPTRGTQYF
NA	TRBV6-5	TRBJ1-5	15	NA	TGTGCCAGCAGTTCCAAACCACTCGTTGGTCAGCCCCAGCATTTT	CASSSKPLVGQPQHF
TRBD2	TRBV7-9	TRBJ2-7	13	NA	TGTGCCAGCGACCCGGGACTAGTAGCCGAGCAGTACTTC	CASDPGLVAEQYF
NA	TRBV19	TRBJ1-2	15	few	TGTGCCAGTAGTATAGATTGGGGAGGGAACTATGGCTACACCTTC	CASSIDWGGNYGYTF
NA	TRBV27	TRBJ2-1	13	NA	TGTGCCAGCAGTTTAGACAGAAAGGGGGAGCAGTTCTTC	CASSLDRKGEQFF
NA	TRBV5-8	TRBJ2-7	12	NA	TGTGCCAGCAGCCTGCGTAGTTACGAGCAGTACTTC	CASSLRSYEQYF
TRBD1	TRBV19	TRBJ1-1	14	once	TGTGCCAGTATGAAGACAGGGGGCGCGACTGAAGCTTTCTTT	CASMKTGGATEAFF
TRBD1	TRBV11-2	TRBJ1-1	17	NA	TGTGCCAGCAGCTCACAACCATTACAGGGGGCGCTCACTGAAGCTTTCTTT	CASSSQPLQGALTEAFF